This TCR beta chain was identified during a study of Ad26.COV2.S vaccination and SARS-CoV-2 variants. About the study: The COV1001 Ad26.COV2.S trial arm included the donor. Findings of the study overall: Spike-specific TCR breadth was greater in vaccine than placebo recipients.

The sample's treatment: roughly 20 received Ad26.COV2.S at low or high dose, single or two shots; roughly 5 received placebo; per-sample allocation not given. The investigators took samples on day 63 after the first vaccine or placebo injection. Germline values: CDR1 SGHRS, CDR2 YFSETQ. The CDR3 is 14 residues long. The V and J ends lost 3 bases and 5 bases respectively, with 11 bases between them. The method was immunoSEQ multiplex PCR; TCRdb's version includes in-frame clones alone and lacks a portion of them. The top ten hold under 2% of the sample, which has more than 300,000 clones, around 84% seen once. This clone was counted once. The antigen is not known.

This sequence originates from a person aged 18-60 years who received the Ad26.COV2.S COVID-19 vaccine or a placebo. Specimen: peripheral blood, collected in a trial of Ad26.COV2.S vaccine versus placebo. The chain uses TRBV5-1 and TRBJ1-4; maybe TRBD1 (6 bases). The CDR3 bases are TGCGCCAGCAGCTGGGACATCTTAAATGAAAAACTGTTTTTT. Encoded protein: CASSWDILNEKLFF.